The present TCR beta chain was sequenced within a study of cytomegalovirus exposure and HLA in healthy donors. The CDR3 loop spans 14 amino acids. V was clipped by 3 bases and J by 6 bases; unmatched bases: 6. Per the germline V gene, CDR1 is SGDLS and CDR2 is YYNGEE. The PCR used 60 Vbeta and 13 Jbeta primers. Method: immunoSEQ multiplex PCR; TCRdb's copy keeps in-frame clones and lacks some. The specimen's table records 130,000 to 150,000 clones. Study conclusions and caveats: Analysis was carried out at a later point, and it linked a missense DCLRE1C variant to TCR beta V- and J-gene trimming. Using a false discovery rate of 0.05, a later analysis showed that approximately 17,000 TCR beta sequences were associated with HLA alleles. Some V segments could not be told apart, so they were left out, TRBV6-2 and TRBV6-3 among them.

As to this clone: What it binds is unknown.

V gene TRBV9 combines with J gene TRBJ2-7; TRBD2 matches 10 bases. The clonotype originates from a woman aged 45-65 years in good health and CMV-seronegative. The sequencing input was PBMCs. The CDR3 DNA is TGTGCCAGCAGCGAGGCTAGCGGGAGCCCCGAGCAGTACTTC. Protein product: CASSEASGSPEQYF.